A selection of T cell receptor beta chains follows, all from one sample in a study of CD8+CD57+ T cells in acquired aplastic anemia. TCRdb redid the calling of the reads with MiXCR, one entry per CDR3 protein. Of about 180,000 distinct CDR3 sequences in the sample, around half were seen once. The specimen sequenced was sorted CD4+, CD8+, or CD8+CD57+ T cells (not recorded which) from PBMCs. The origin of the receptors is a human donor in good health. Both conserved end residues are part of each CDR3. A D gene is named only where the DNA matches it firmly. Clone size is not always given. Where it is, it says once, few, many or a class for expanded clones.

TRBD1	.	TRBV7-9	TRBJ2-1	CASRSDRENEQFF
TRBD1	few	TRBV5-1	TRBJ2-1	CASSPQGAVYNEQFF
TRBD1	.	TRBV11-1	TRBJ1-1	CASSLPQGARGTEAFF
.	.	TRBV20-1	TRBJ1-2	CSASAGDGYTF
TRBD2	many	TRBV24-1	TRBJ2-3	CATSEQAGADTDTQYF
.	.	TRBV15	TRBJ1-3	CATSTGTGLSGNTIYF
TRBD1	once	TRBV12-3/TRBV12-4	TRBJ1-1	CASSDRVSTEAFF
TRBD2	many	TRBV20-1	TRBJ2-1	CSATVRTSGYYNEQFF
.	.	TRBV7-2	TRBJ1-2	CASSTLTRNYGYTF
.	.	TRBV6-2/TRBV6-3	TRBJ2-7	CSSIYSIVTYEQYF
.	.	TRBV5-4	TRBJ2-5	CASSKTHQTGETQYF